Presented here are 14 T cell receptor beta chains from one specimen sequenced in a study of CD8+ T cells in alopecia areata. Once RNA had been extracted, it was reverse transcribed into cDNA to act as the sequencing template. The repertoire was sequenced with immunoSEQ multiplex PCR; TCRdb's copy has only in-frame clones and lacks some. The sample consists of 95,000 to 150,000 clones, around 56% of them appearing once. As to treatment: oral pan-JAK inhibitor, 5-10 mg twice daily. The sequencing used CD4+ T cells sorted from blood, collected at week 4, from a patient treated with tofacitinib. These receptor sequences come from a human donor with alopecia areata.

This clone was seen a handful of times. This chain links TRBV6-5 with TRBJ1-5; 7 bases map to TRBD1. This CDR3 contains 13 residues. The germline CDR1 and CDR2 sequences are MNHEY and SVGAGI. Losses at the gene ends were 6 bases for V and 4 bases for J; bases not matched to a gene: 3. In DNA form, the CDR3 reads TGTGCCAGCAGGACGACAGGGAATCAGCCCCAGCATTTT. It codes for CASRTTGNQPQHF.

The J gene is TRBJ2-7, the V gene TRBV29-1; TRBD1 matches 11 bases. V shed 3 bases, J shed 3 bases, and the junction held 1 base outside the gene matches. CDR3 length: 13 residues. Germline CDR1 and CDR2: SQVTM and ANQGSEA. The CDR3 nucleotides are TGCAGCGTTGATGGGACAGGGGGCTACGAGCAGTACTTC. Translated: CSVDGTGGYEQYF.

This rearrangement joins TRBV21-1 to TRBJ1-1. TRBV21-1 is reported as a pseudogene. This CDR3 comprises 13 residues. The CDR3 DNA reads as TGTGCCAGCAGCAAACTGGGACGGCTTGAAGCTTTCTTT. Its protein product is CASSKLGRLEAFF.

The V gene is TRBV30, the J gene TRBJ2-7; the D gene could be TRBD1 or TRBD2 (5 bases each). There are 13 residues in the CDR3. Germline V lookup: CDR1 GTSNPN, CDR2 SVGIG (reference sequence). With 5 bases removed from V and 5 bases from J, the gap between germline ends came to 16 bases. The CDR3 sequence: CAWLKLRDDEQYF. As DNA, the CDR3 is TGTGCCTGGCTAAAACTCAGGGACGACGAGCAGTACTTC.

The chain recombines TRBV7-9 with TRBJ2-7, with 12 nucleotides matching TRBD2. Germline loops: CDR1 SEHNR, CDR2 FQNEAQ (reference sequence). V trimming: 5 bases; J trimming: 7 bases; junction bases outside the gene matches: 3. This CDR3 region has 13 residues. In nucleotides, the CDR3 is TGTGCCAGCAGCCCGACTAGCGGGAGAGAGCAGTACTTC. It translates to CASSPTSGREQYF. Filled out from reference TRBV7-9 and TRBJ2-7, the complete variable domain reads DTGVSQNPRHKITKRGQNVTFRCDPISEHNRLYWYRQTLGQGPEFLTYFQNEAQLEKSRLLSDRFSAERPKGSFSTLEIQRTEQGDSAMYLCASSPTSGREQYFGPGTRLTVT.

In this sample, this clone turned up a few times. The chain combines TRBV23-1 with TRBJ2-2; TRBD1 matches 7 bases. TRBV23-1 is an ORF for which the function is uncertain. V lost 4 bases to trimming and J lost 2 bases; unmatched junction nucleotides: 4. This CDR3 comprises 15 residues. Here the CDR3 reads CASSLRGTNTGELFF. In DNA form, the CDR3 reads TGCGCCAGCAGTCTCAGGGGGACCAACACCGGGGAGCTGTTTTTT.

The chain joins TRBV19 to TRBJ2-1, with 10 bases that match TRBD2. The CDR3 has 18 residues. Losses at the gene ends were 3 bases for V and 5 bases for J; bases not matched to a gene: 13. The germline V gene encodes CDR1 LNHDA and CDR2 SQIVND (reference sequence). The DNA for the CDR3 is TGTGCCAGTAGTATCCGCAGTTTAGCGGGAGGAGGACACAATGAGCAGTTCTTC. Protein: CASSIRSLAGGGHNEQFF.

The V and J genes are TRBV6-6 and TRBJ1-1; 9 positions match TRBD1. Germline V gives CDR1 MNHNY, CDR2 SVGAGI (reference sequence). CDR3 size: 13 residues. After removal of 6 bases from V and 10 bases from J, the junction contained 9 bases not matched to a gene. The CDR3 reads CASRPQGQGRAFF. CDR3 nucleotide sequence: TGTGCCAGCAGGCCACAGGGACAGGGTAGAGCTTTCTTT.

The CDR3 DNA is TGTGCCAGCAGTTCCAGGTGGGACATGAACACTGAAGCTTTCTTT. Its protein is CASSSRWDMNTEAFF. The chain carries TRBV27 and TRBJ1-1; a possible D gene is TRBD1 (6 bases). This CDR3 is 15 amino acids long. The V gene lost 4 bases and the J gene lost 0 bases, with 12 bases spanning the gap. Germline lookup yields CDR1 MNHEY and CDR2 SMNVEV (reference sequence).

This clone has a single count. J is TRBJ2-1 and V is TRBV5-1; the match to TRBD2 covers 13 bases. Losses at the gene ends were 4 bases for V and 6 bases for J; bases not matched to a gene: 10. This CDR3 is 17 amino acids long. The germline V gene encodes CDR1 SGHRS and CDR2 YFSETQ. The DNA of the CDR3 is TGCGCCAGCAGCCAGGGTGGAGGGACTAGCGGGATCAATGAGCAGTTCTTC. It codes for CASSQGGGTSGINEQFF.

The rearrangement joins TRBV5-1 to TRBJ2-1, with D hard to call. CDR1 is SGHRS and CDR2 is YFSETQ in the germline V gene. The CDR3 has 12 amino acids. Trimming cost V 4 bases and J 8 bases, with 10 bases left between them. CDR3 nucleotides: TGCGCCAGCAGCCAAAGGTCCTATGAGCAGTTCTTC. As protein: CASSQRSYEQFF.

This clone was recorded a few times. The rearrangement links TRBV9 to TRBJ2-5; the match to TRBD1 covers 12 bases. There are 16 residues in the CDR3. Germline assignment: CDR1 SGDLS and CDR2 YYNGEE. V dropped 3 bases and J dropped 5; count of bases not matched to a gene: 8. The CDR3 sequence: CASSAGTGGPLETQYF. CDR3 coding DNA: TGTGCCAGCAGCGCGGGGACAGGGGGCCCATTGGAGACCCAGTACTTC.

This clone was found a few times. The V call is TRBV6-5, the J call TRBJ1-2, with D uncertain. The V gene's germline CDR1 is MNHEY and CDR2 SVGAGI. V lost 1 base to trimming and J lost 4 bases, with 10 bases between them. The CDR3 is 14 amino acids. The CDR3 region has the DNA TGTGCCAGCAGTTACTATCCAGTCTCCTATGGCTACACCTTC. This codes for CASSYYPVSYGYTF.

In its sample, this clone was seen many times. The gene calls are TRBV4-1 and TRBJ2-1; tentative D call: TRBD2 (6 bases). This CDR3 has 17 amino acids. Per the germline V gene, CDR1 is MGHRA and CDR2 is YSYEKL. V lost 2 bases and J 4 bases, leaving 18 bases between the germline ends. CDR3 coding DNA: TGCGCCAGCAGCCAACCTCGACTAGTTCGTCCGTACAATGAGCAGTTCTTC. Translating it yields CASSQPRLVRPYNEQFF.